This T cell receptor beta chain was captured in a study of blood T cell repertoires in COVID-19. Study overall: From T cells, B-cell-depleted T cells, or PBMCs came the material, which was cDNA or gDNA.

This clone was observed a handful of times. Only in-frame clones appear in the TCRdb table, and some are missing; sequencing was by immunoSEQ multiplex PCR. The data contain 250,000 to 350,000 clones, about 82% of them singletons. Input material: peripheral blood. The clonotype was recovered from a woman in her forties or fifties with acute or convalescent COVID-19.

CDR3 loop: CASSQATGVDYGYTF. In DNA form, the CDR3 reads TGTGCCAGCAGCCAAGCTACAGGGGTCGACTATGGCTACACCTTC. The chain joins TRBV3-1 (or the pseudogene TRBV3-2) to TRBJ1-2, with 7 bases lining up with TRBD1. Germline V lookup: CDR1 LGHDT, CDR2 YNNKEL (reference sequence). Trimming removed 1 base from V and 3 bases from J; junction bases left unmatched: 5. CDR3 length: 15 amino acids.